The 27 T cell receptor beta chains reported below all come from one sample, sequenced in a study of Tregs in tolerant kidney transplant recipients. Mixed chimerism was transient after nonmyeloablative marrow transplants from related graft donors. The method was immunoSEQ multiplex PCR; TCRdb's version includes in-frame clones alone and lacks a portion of them. The sample lists nearly 50,000 clones; more than 70% were seen once. Sample: CD8+ T cells from blood (PBMCs), taken 12 months after the transplant. The source of these receptors is a human patient who received a combined kidney and bone marrow transplant. Some T cells may originate from the graft donor.

This chain connects TRBV9 to TRBJ2-2; no reliable D call. Deletions cut 1 base from V and 5 bases from J, with 15 bases between. Germline CDR1 and CDR2: SGDLS and YYNGEE. This CDR3 region has 16 residues. CDR3 DNA sequence: TGTGCCAGCAGCGTAAACCGGAGAATTGGGACCGGGGAGCTGTTTTTT. It translates to CASSVNRRIGTGELFF.

The V call is TRBV9, the J call TRBJ1-2; D possibly corresponds to TRBD1 (6 bases). The V and J ends lost 2 bases and 1 base respectively, with 12 bases between them. The germline V gene has CDR1 SGDLS and CDR2 YYNGEE. This CDR3 has 15 amino acids. CDR3 protein: CASSVNRDNNYGYTF. The DNA for the CDR3 is TGTGCCAGCAGCGTCAACCGGGACAATAACTATGGCTACACCTTC.

V and J are TRBV6-5 and TRBJ2-7, with D maybe TRBD1 (6 bases). Trimming left V 2 bases short and J 3 bases short, with 11 bases between. CDR3 size: 14 residues. Germline CDR1 reads MNHEY; CDR2 reads SVGAGI. The CDR3 nucleotides are TGTGCCAGCAGTTACGGAATACAGGGCTACGAGCAGTACTTC. It is translated as CASSYGIQGYEQYF.

The rearrangement joins TRBV19 to TRBJ2-5; the match to TRBD2 covers 11 bases. Near its end, the DNA agrees better with TRBJ2-7, so the J call may be wrong. This CDR3 is built from 15 residues. Germline lookup yields CDR1 LNHDA and CDR2 SQIVND (reference sequence). The CDR3 is CASSVGTSGPYEQYF. The CDR3 coding sequence is TGTGCCAGTAGCGTAGGGACTAGCGGCCCTTACGAGCAGTACTTC.

This rearrangement joins TRBV7-9 to TRBJ2-1, with TRBD2 matching 9 bases. Unmatched junction bases numbered 4, after V lost 5 bases and J lost 2 bases. This CDR3 is built from 15 residues. Germline CDR1 is SEHNR and CDR2 is FQNEAQ (reference sequence). Written as DNA, the CDR3 is TGTGCCAGCAGCCATAGCGGGAGCGCCTACAATGAGCAGTTCTTC. Its translation: CASSHSGSAYNEQFF. Using reference TRBV7-9 and TRBJ2-1 for the parts outside the CDR3, the full variable domain is DTGVSQNPRHKITKRGQNVTFRCDPISEHNRLYWYRQTLGQGPEFLTYFQNEAQLEKSRLLSDRFSAERPKGSFSTLEIQRTEQGDSAMYLCASSHSGSAYNEQFFGPGTRLTVL.

V gene TRBV16 combines with J gene TRBJ2-1, with TRBD1 as a possible D gene (6 bases). There are 15 residues in the CDR3. Trimming took off 2 bases at V and 6 bases at J, with 14 bases between the two ends. The germline CDR1 and CDR2 sequences are KGHSY and FQNENV. The DNA for the CDR3 is TGTGCCAGCAGCCAAATAGGGACAAGGGGCAATGAGCAGTTCTTC. Residues: CASSQIGTRGNEQFF.

This chain joins TRBV19 and TRBJ2-7; D call uncertain. This CDR3 comprises 14 residues. Trimming took off 5 bases at V and 2 bases at J, with 13 bases between the two ends. Germline V gene data show CDR1 as LNHDA and CDR2 as SQIVND (reference sequence). CDR3 DNA sequence: TGTGCCAGTAGTTCAGCCGGGTCGACCTACGAGCAGTACTTC. Residues: CASSSAGSTYEQYF.

About this clone itself: The sample carries other DNA sequences with the same CDR3. The J gene is TRBJ2-2, the V gene TRBV9; unclear D gene. The V end lost 3 bases, the J end lost 5 bases, and 5 bases lay between the germline ends. Looked up from germline, CDR1 is SGDLS and CDR2 is YYNGEE. This CDR3 is 12 amino acids long. The CDR3 DNA follows: TGTGCCAGCAGCGCCGGTACCGGGGAGCTGTTTTTT. This encodes CASSAGTGELFF.

The chain carries TRBV27 and TRBJ2-1; the D is unclear. The CDR3 has 15 residues. V was cut by 4 bases and J by 0 bases, with 10 bases left in between. The germline V gene has CDR1 MNHEY and CDR2 SMNVEV (reference sequence). The CDR3 DNA sequence: TGTGCCAGCAGTTCGACACCGAGCTCCTACAATGAGCAGTTCTTC. This encodes CASSSTPSSYNEQFF.

J is TRBJ1-1 and V is TRBV4-1; TRBD1 matches at 7 bases. Germline V CDR1 and CDR2: MGHRA, YSYEKL. The CDR3 contains 17 residues. V lost 4 bases, J lost 7 bases, and 18 bases stayed unmatched. The CDR3: CASSLYPPQGLWGEAFF. CDR3 sequence (DNA): TGCGCCAGCAGCCTATACCCACCACAGGGGCTATGGGGTGAAGCTTTCTTT.

The chain combines TRBV5-4 with TRBJ2-1; maybe TRBD1 (5 bases). The germline V and J ends were trimmed by 1 base and 5 bases, with 7 bases remaining between them. The CDR3 totals 13 residues. The germline V gene has CDR1 SGHNT and CDR2 YYREEE (reference sequence). Here the CDR3 reads CASSLLQDNEQFF. CDR3 DNA: TGTGCCAGCAGCTTGTTACAGGACAATGAGCAGTTCTTC.

The chain carries TRBV28 and TRBJ1-5, with D possibly TRBD1 on 5 matching bases. V was clipped by 10 bases and J by 4 bases, with 20 bases between them. Germline V gives CDR1 MDHEN, CDR2 SYDVKM. The CDR3 is 15 residues long. The CDR3 DNA is TGTGCCATCACCGGAGTGGGGCGGTTTAATCAGCCCCAGCATTTT. Translation: CAITGVGRFNQPQHF.

This chain links TRBV11-2 with TRBJ1-4; no definite D call. Trimming cost V 0 bases and J 8 bases, with 10 bases left between them. Germline CDR1 SGHAT, CDR2 FQNNGV. The CDR3 is made up of 14 amino acids. This CDR3 reads CASSLEFLEEKLFF. Written as DNA, the CDR3 is TGTGCCAGCAGCTTAGAATTCCTTGAGGAAAAACTGTTTTTT.

The chain carries TRBV27 and TRBJ2-1; D unresolved. Germline V lookup: CDR1 MNHEY, CDR2 SMNVEV (reference sequence). The CDR3 has 14 residues. V was trimmed by 4 bases and J by 6 bases, leaving 13 bases between them. CDR3 sequence reads: CASSSHPSGNEQFF. CDR3 nucleotide sequence: TGTGCCAGCAGTTCCCACCCGTCCGGCAATGAGCAGTTCTTC.

The gene calls are TRBV4-3 and TRBJ2-1; possible D gene TRBD2, 6 bases. The CDR3 loop spans 16 amino acids. Trimming removed 0 bases at V and 2 bases at J, with 11 bases between. Germline V gene sequence: CDR1 LGHNA, CDR2 YSLEER. CDR3 sequence reads: CASSQDWRGAYNEQFF. The CDR3 DNA follows: TGCGCCAGCAGCCAAGATTGGCGGGGCGCCTACAATGAGCAGTTCTTC.

The rearrangement uses TRBV10-3 and TRBJ2-7; TRBD2 matches at 12 bases. Germline values: CDR1 ENHRY, CDR2 SYGVKD. Trimming at V came to 8 bases and at J to 7 bases, leaving 9 bases not matched to a gene. The CDR3 has 14 residues. CDR3 DNA sequence: TGTGCCATCGGGGCTAGCGGGGGGGCAGATGAGCAGTACTTC. The encoded protein is CAIGASGGADEQYF.

The chain couples TRBV21-1 to TRBJ1-4; TRBD1, the table's D call, lacks a check against the DNA. TRBV21-1 is given as a pseudogene. The CDR3 is 15 amino acids. The CDR3 DNA reads as TGTGCCAGCAGCAGAAACAGGGGGGAATTTAGAAAACTGTTTTTT. As protein: CASSRNRGEFRKLFF.

The CDR3: CASSFPKAGARIYEQYF. Written as DNA, the CDR3 is TGTGCCAGCAGCTTTCCCAAGGCGGGAGCTCGAATTTACGAGCAGTACTTC. The genes are TRBV7-9 and TRBJ2-7; 7 bases are a match to TRBD2. CDR3 size: 17 residues. Unmatched junction bases numbered 15, after V lost 3 bases and J lost 4 bases. Germline-derived CDR1 and CDR2 are SEHNR and FQNEAQ (reference sequence).

The J gene is TRBJ2-2, the V gene TRBV30, with a weak D call TRBD2 (6 bases). This CDR3 comprises 16 residues. The V end was cut by 3 bases, the J end by 5 bases, with 19 bases between. CDR1 GTSNPN and CDR2 SVGIG come from the germline V gene (reference sequence). The CDR3 sequence: CAWREGRDLLTGELFF. CDR3 nucleotides: TGTGCCTGGAGGGAAGGACGGGACTTATTGACCGGGGAGCTGTTTTTT.

CDR3 sequence reads: CASSAGQVSGNTIYF. For the CDR3, the DNA is TGTGCCAGCAGCGCGGGACAGGTCTCTGGAAACACCATATATTTT. The chain couples TRBV9 to TRBJ1-3, with TRBD1 identical over 8 bases. In germline, CDR1 is SGDLS, CDR2 YYNGEE. The CDR3 loop spans 15 amino acids. The junction had 2 bases not matched to a gene; V was cut back by 3 bases and J by 0 bases. The variable domain in full, completed from reference TRBV9 and TRBJ1-3, reads DSGVTQTPKHLITATGQRVTLRCSPRSGDLSVYWYQQSLDQGLQFLIQYYNGEERAKGNILERFSAQQFPDLHSELNLSSLELGDSALYFCASSAGQVSGNTIYFGEGSWLTVV.

This chain joins TRBV7-3 and TRBJ2-3; 10 nucleotides line up with TRBD2. V lost 5 bases to trimming and J lost 2 bases; unmatched junction nucleotides: 16. The CDR3 runs to 19 residues. Germline assignment: CDR1 SGHTA and CDR2 FQGTGA. DNA for the CDR3: TGTGCCAGCAGCATTCCCGGGACTAGCGAGCCAACTCCCACAGATACGCAGTATTTT. Encoded protein: CASSIPGTSEPTPTDTQYF.

The chain carries TRBV4-3 and TRBJ2-1; 9 bases match TRBD2. V shed 0 bases, J shed 4 bases, and the junction held 4 bases outside the gene matches. CDR1 and CDR2 from the germline V gene are LGHNA and YSLEER. The CDR3 has 16 amino acids. The CDR3 is CASSQDELAGYNEQFF. As DNA, the CDR3 is TGCGCCAGCAGCCAAGATGAACTAGCGGGTTACAATGAGCAGTTCTTC.

J is TRBJ2-2 and V is TRBV5-1; maybe TRBD2 (6 bases). This CDR3 contains 17 residues. CDR1 is SGHRS and CDR2 is YFSETQ in the germline V gene. With 3 bases removed from V and 5 bases from J, the gap between germline ends came to 20 bases. In DNA, the CDR3 is TGCGCCAGCAGCTGGTACGTTCGGGAGAAGGAAACCGGGGAGCTGTTTTTT. Amino acids: CASSWYVREKETGELFF.

The DNA of the CDR3 is TGTGCCAGCAACGGACTAGCGAGGGGCAGCTCCTACAATGAGCAGTTCTTC. Translation: CASNGLARGSSYNEQFF. V and J are TRBV9 and TRBJ2-1, with 9 bases identical to TRBD2. The CDR3 contains 17 residues. The germline V gene encodes CDR1 SGDLS and CDR2 YYNGEE. Trimming cost V 6 bases and J 0 bases; bases outside gene matches: 10.

V usage is TRBV6-5 and J usage is TRBJ2-7; TRBD2 agrees at 8 bases. V lost 0 bases to trimming and J lost 2 bases; unmatched junction nucleotides: 6. Germline V lookup: CDR1 MNHEY, CDR2 SVGAGI. The CDR3 extends over 16 amino acids. The CDR3 here is CASSYSGGERPYEQYF. The CDR3 region has the DNA TGTGCCAGCAGTTACTCCGGGGGGGAGAGGCCCTACGAGCAGTACTTC.

V and J are TRBV28 and TRBJ1-1; D may be TRBD1 (5 bases). Germline CDR1 reads MDHEN; CDR2 reads SYDVKM. This CDR3 is built from 13 residues. Trimming stripped 2 bases from V and 1 base from J, with 5 bases between. CDR3 DNA sequence: TGTGCCAGCAGTTTAGGGGCGAACACTGAAGCTTTCTTT. Residues: CASSLGANTEAFF. Together with reference TRBV28 and TRBJ1-1, the CDR3 gives the full variable domain: DVKVTQSSRYLVKRTGEKVFLECVQDMDHENMFWYRQDPGLGLRLIYFSYDVKMKEKGDIPEGYSVSREKKERFSLILESASTNQTSMYLCASSLGANTEAFFGQGTRLTVV.

The CDR3 protein is CASSQDWRGGYTF. Here the CDR3 DNA reads TGTGCCAGCAGCCAAGACTGGAGAGGGGGCTACACCTTC. J is TRBJ1-2 and V is TRBV14, with D unclear. V gave up 0 bases and J gave up 8 bases, with 10 bases separating them. The CDR3 totals 13 residues. Germline V gene lookup returns CDR1 SGHDN and CDR2 FVKESK.